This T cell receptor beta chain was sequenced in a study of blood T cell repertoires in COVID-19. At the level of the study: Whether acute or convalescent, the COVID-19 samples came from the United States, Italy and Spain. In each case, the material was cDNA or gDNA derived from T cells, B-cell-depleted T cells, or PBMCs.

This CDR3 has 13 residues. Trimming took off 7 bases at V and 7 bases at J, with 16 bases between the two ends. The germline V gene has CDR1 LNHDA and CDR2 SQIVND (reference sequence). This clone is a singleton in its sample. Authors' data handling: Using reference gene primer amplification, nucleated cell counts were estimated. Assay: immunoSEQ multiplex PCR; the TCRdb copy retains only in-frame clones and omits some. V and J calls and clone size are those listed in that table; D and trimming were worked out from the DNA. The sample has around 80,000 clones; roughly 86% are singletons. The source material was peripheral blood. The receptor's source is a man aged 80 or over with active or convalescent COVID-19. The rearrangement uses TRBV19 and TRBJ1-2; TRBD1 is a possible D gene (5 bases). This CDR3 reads CASTPTGGGGYTF. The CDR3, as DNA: TGTGCCAGTACTCCCACGGGGGGAGGTGGCTACACCTTC. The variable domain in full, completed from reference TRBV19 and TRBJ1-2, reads DGGITQSPKYLFRKEGQNVTLSCEQNLNHDAMYWYRQDPGQGLRLIYYSQIVNDFQKGDIAEGYSVSREKKESFPLTVTSAQKNPTAFYLCASTPTGGGGYTFGSGTRLTVV.